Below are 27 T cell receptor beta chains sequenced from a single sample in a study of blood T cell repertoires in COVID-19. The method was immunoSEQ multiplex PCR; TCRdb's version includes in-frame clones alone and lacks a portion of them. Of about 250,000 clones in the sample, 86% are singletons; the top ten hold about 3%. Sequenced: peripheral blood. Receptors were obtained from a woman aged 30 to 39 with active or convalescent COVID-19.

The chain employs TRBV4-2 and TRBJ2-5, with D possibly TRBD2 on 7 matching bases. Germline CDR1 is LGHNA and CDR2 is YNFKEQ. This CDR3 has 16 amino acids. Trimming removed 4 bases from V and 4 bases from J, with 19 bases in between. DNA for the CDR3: TGTGCCAGCAGCCGACTGGGGGGGCCTTTTGGAGAGACCCAGTACTTC. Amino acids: CASSRLGGPFGETQYF.

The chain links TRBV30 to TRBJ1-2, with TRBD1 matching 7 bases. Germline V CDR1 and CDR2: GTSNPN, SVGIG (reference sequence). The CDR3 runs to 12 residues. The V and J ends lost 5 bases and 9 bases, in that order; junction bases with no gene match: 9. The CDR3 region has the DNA TGTGCCTGGGACAGGGCTAATCTCCGCTACACCTTC. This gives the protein CAWDRANLRYTF.

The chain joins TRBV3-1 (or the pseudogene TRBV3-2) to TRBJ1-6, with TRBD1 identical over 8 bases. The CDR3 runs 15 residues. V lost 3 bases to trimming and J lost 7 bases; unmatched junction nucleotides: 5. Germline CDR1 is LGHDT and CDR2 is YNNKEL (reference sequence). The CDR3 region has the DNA TGTGCCAGCAGCCATTTCGGACAGGGAAATTCACCCCTCCACTTT. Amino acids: CASSHFGQGNSPLHF.

CDR3 loop: CASSIVSRGGTDTQYF. The CDR3 DNA reads TGTGCCAGTAGTATAGTGTCGCGGGGGGGGACAGATACGCAGTATTTT. The rearrangement links TRBV19 to TRBJ2-3; 9 bases match TRBD2. Germline loops: CDR1 LNHDA, CDR2 SQIVND (reference sequence). CDR3 length: 16 amino acids. J was trimmed by 3 bases and V by 1 base; bases with no gene match: 5.

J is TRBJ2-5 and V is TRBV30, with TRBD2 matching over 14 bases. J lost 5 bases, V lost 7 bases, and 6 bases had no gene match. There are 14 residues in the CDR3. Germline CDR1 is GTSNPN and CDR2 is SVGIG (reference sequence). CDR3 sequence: CALRTSGGRETQYF. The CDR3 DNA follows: TGTGCCTTGAGGACTAGCGGGGGGAGGGAGACCCAGTACTTC.

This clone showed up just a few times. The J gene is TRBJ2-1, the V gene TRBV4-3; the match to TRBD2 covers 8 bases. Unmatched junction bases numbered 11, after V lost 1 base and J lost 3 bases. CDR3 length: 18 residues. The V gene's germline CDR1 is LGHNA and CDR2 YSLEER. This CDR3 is CASSQVKGGGGIYNEQFF. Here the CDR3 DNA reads TGCGCCAGCAGCCAAGTAAAGGGCGGCGGGGGGATCTACAATGAGCAGTTCTTC.

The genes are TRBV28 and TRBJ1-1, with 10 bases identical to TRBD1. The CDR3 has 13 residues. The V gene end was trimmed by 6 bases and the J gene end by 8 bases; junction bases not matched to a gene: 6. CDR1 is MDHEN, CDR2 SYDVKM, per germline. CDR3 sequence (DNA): TGTGCCAGCAGCCTCGGGACAGGGGCAGAAGCTTTCTTT. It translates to CASSLGTGAEAFF.

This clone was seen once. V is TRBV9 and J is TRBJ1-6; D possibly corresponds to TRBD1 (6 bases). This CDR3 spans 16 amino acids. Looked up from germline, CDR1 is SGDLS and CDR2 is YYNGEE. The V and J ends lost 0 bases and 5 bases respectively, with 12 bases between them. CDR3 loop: CASSVGGGANNSPLHF. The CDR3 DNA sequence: TGTGCCAGCAGCGTAGGTGGGGGGGCAAATAATTCACCCCTCCACTTT.

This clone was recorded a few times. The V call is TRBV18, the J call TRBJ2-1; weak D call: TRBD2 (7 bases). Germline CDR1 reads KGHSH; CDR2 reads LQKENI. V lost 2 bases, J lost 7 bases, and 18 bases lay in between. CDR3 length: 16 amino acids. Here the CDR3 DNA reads TGTGCCAGCTCACCATTCGCGGGGGCCCAGGAAAATGAGCAGTTCTTC. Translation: CASSPFAGAQENEQFF.

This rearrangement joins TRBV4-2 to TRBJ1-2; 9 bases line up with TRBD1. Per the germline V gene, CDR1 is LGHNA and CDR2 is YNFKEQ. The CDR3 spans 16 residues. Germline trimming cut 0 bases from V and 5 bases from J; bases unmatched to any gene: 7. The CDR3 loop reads CASSQEGTGKLYGYTF. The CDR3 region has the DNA TGTGCCAGCAGCCAAGAAGGGACAGGGAAACTTTATGGCTACACCTTC.

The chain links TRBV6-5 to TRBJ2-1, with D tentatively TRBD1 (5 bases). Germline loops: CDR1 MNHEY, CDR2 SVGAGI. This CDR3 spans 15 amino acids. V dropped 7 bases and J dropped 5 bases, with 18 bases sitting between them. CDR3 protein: CASTAGQGTHNEQFF. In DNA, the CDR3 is TGTGCCAGCACCGCCGGTCAGGGCACCCACAATGAGCAGTTCTTC.

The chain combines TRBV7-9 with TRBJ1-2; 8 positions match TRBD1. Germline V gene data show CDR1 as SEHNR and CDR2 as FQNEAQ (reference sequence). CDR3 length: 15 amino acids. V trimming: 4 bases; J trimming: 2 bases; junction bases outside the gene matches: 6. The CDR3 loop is CASSSDRGLNYGYTF. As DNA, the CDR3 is TGTGCCAGCAGCTCTGACAGGGGACTAAACTATGGCTACACCTTC. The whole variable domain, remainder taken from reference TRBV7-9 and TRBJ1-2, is DTGVSQNPRHKITKRGQNVTFRCDPISEHNRLYWYRQTLGQGPEFLTYFQNEAQLEKSRLLSDRFSAERPKGSFSTLEIQRTEQGDSAMYLCASSSDRGLNYGYTFGSGTRLTVV.

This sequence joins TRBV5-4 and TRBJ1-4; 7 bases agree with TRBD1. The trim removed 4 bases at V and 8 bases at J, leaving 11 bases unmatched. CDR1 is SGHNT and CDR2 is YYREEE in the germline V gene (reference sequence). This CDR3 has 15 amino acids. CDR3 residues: CASSPKTGDGEKLFF. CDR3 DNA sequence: TGTGCCAGCAGCCCCAAAACAGGGGACGGGGAAAAACTGTTTTTT. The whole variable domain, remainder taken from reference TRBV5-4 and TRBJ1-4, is ETGVTQSPTHLIKTRGQQVTLRCSSQSGHNTVSWYQQALGQGPQFIFQYYREEENGRGNFPPRFSGLQFPNYSSELNVNALELDDSALYLCASSPKTGDGEKLFFGSGTQLSVL.

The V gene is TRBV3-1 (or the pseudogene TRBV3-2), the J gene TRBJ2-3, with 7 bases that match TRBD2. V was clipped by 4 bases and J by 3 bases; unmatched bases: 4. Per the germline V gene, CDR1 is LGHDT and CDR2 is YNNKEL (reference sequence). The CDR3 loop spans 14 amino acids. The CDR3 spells CASSPLRGTDTQYF. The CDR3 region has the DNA TGTGCCAGCAGCCCTCTGCGGGGGACAGATACGCAGTATTTT.

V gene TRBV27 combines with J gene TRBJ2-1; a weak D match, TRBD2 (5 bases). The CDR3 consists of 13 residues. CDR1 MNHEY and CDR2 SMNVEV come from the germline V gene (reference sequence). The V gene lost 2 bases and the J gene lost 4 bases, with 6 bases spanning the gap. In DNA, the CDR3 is TGTGCCAGCAGTTTACGACTATACAATGAGCAGTTCTTC. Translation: CASSLRLYNEQFF.

The CDR3: CASSPSARDHSPLHF. CDR3 nucleotide sequence: TGTGCCAGCAGCCCCAGTGCCAGGGATCATTCACCCCTCCACTTT. J is TRBJ1-6 and V is TRBV9; weak D call: TRBD1 (5 bases). This CDR3 is 15 amino acids long. Trimming left V 4 bases short and J 8 bases short, with 16 bases between. Germline CDR1 SGDLS, CDR2 YYNGEE.

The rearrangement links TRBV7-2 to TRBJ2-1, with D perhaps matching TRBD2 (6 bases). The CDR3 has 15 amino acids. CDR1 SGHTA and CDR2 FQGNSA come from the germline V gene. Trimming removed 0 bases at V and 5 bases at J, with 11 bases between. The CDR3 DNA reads TGTGCCAGCAGCTTAGCCGGGGGTTTCAACAATGAGCAGTTCTTC. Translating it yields CASSLAGGFNNEQFF.

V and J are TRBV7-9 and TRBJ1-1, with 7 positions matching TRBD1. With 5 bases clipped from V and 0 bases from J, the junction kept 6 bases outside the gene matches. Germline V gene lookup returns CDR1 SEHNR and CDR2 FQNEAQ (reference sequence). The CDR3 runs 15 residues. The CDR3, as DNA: TGTGCCAGCAGCAAACCGGGACAGTTGAACACTGAAGCTTTCTTT. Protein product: CASSKPGQLNTEAFF. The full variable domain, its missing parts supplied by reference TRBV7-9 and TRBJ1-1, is DTGVSQNPRHKITKRGQNVTFRCDPISEHNRLYWYRQTLGQGPEFLTYFQNEAQLEKSRLLSDRFSAERPKGSFSTLEIQRTEQGDSAMYLCASSKPGQLNTEAFFGQGTRLTVV.

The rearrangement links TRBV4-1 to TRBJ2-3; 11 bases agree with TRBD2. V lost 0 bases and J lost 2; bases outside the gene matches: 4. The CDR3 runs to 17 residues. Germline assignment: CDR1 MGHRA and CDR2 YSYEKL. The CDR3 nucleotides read TGCGCCAGCAGCCAAGAGATAGCGGGGGGGCCCACAGATACGCAGTATTTT. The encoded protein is CASSQEIAGGPTDTQYF.

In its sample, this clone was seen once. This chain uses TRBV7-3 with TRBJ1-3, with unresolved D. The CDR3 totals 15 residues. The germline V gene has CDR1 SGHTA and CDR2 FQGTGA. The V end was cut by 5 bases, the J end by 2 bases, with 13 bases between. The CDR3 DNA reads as TGTGCCAGCAGCCTCCTCGGAGACCCTGGAAACACCATATATTTT. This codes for CASSLLGDPGNTIYF.

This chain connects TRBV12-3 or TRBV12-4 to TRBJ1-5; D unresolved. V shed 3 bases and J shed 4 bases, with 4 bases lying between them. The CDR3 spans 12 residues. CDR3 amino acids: CASSFQNQPQHF. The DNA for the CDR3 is TGTGCCAGCAGTTTCCAGAATCAGCCCCAGCATTTT.

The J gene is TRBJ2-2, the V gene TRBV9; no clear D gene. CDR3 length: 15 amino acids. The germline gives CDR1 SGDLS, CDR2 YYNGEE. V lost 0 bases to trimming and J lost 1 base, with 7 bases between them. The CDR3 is CASSVDPGNTGELFF. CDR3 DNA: TGTGCCAGCAGCGTAGATCCGGGGAACACCGGGGAGCTGTTTTTT.

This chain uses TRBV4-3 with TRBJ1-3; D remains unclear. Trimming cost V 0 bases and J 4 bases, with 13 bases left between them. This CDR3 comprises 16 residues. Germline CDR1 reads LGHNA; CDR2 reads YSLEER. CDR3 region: CASSQDRAHLGNTIYF. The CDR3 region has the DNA TGCGCCAGCAGCCAAGATAGAGCTCATCTCGGAAACACCATATATTTT.

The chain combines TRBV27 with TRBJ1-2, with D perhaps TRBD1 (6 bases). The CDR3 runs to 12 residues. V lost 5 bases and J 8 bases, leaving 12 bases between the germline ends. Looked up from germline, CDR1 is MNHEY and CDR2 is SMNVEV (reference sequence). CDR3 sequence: CASSNTGNGYTF. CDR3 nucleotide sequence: TGTGCCAGCAGTAATACAGGGAACGGCTACACCTTC.

The CDR3 sequence: CASSTQGVTEAFF. In DNA form, the CDR3 reads TGTGCCAGCAGCACACAGGGAGTTACTGAAGCTTTCTTT. The chain combines TRBV6-5 with TRBJ1-1; D might be TRBD1 (6 bases). Between the trimmed V and J ends, which lost 6 bases and 5 bases, there was a span of 13 bases. Germline V gene data show CDR1 as MNHEY and CDR2 as SVGAGI. The CDR3 sequence is 13 residues long.

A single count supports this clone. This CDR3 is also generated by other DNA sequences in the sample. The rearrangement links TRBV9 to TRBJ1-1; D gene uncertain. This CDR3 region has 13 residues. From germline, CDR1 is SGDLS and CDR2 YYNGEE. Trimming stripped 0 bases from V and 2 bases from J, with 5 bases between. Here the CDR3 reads CASSVAVNTEAFF. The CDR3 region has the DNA TGTGCCAGCAGCGTAGCCGTTAACACTGAAGCTTTCTTT.

The DNA of the CDR3 is TGTGCCAGCAGACCTACAGGGGGCTATGGCTACACCTTC. It translates to CASRPTGGYGYTF. V usage is TRBV7-2 and J usage is TRBJ1-2; TRBD1 agrees at 8 bases. The germline V gene encodes CDR1 SGHTA and CDR2 FQGNSA. V gave up 6 bases and J gave up 4 bases; unmatched junction bases: 4. The CDR3 extends over 13 amino acids.